This T cell receptor beta chain was obtained from a study of graft-versus-host responses after intestinal transplantation. Background on the study: Recipients obtained multivisceral, liver-intestinal, or isolated intestinal transplants.

CDR1 is GTSNPN and CDR2 is SVGIG in the germline V gene (reference sequence). Trimming pared 3 bases from V and 13 bases from J, leaving 12 bases between. This CDR3 region has 11 residues. Graft samples were processed, releasing intraepithelial and lamina propria lymphocytes. The repertoire was sequenced with immunoSEQ multiplex PCR; TCRdb's copy has only in-frame clones and lacks some. The data show 2,000 to 2,500 clones, with less than 85% seen just once and 7.5% to 10% held by the top ten. This TCR came from a human patient who received an intestinal transplant, so some T cells may come from the graft donor. The chain uses TRBV30 and TRBJ2-2; D is perhaps TRBD1 or TRBD2 (5 bases each). Sequencing was performed on ileum tissue, taken 18 days after transplant. The CDR3 loop reads CAWRSGTGLFF. DNA for the CDR3: TGTGCCTGGAGGTCCGGGACGGGGCTGTTTTTT.